These 30 T cell receptor beta chains came from one sample sequenced in a study of blood T cells in healthy people across ages. The authors ran a second PCR of 7 to 11 cycles using a sample-barcoded 5' primer and a J-beta primer mix. Using its own MiXCR run on the 5' RACE reads, TCRdb lists one record per CDR3 protein. The table lists 1.5 million to 1.9 million distinct CDR3 sequences, approximately 39% of them singletons. The sample consisted of blood. These receptors all come from a woman under 30 in good health.

V and J are TRBV12-3 or TRBV12-4 and TRBJ2-1; 7 bases are shared with TRBD1. V dropped 5 bases and J dropped 10; count of bases not matched to a gene: 14. CDR3 length: 15 residues. The CDR3 DNA is TGTGCCAGCAGTCCGAGGACAGGTGGATCCTACGAGCAGTTCTTC. This gives the protein CASSPRTGGSYEQFF.

The rearrangement uses TRBV7-9 and TRBJ1-1; 7 nucleotides line up with TRBD1. CDR1 is SEHNR and CDR2 is FQNEAQ in the germline V gene (reference sequence). After removal of 4 bases from V and 5 bases from J, the junction contained 10 bases not matched to a gene. This CDR3 is 15 amino acids long. CDR3 sequence: CASSYYRGGITEAFF. CDR3 nucleotide sequence: TGTGCCAGCAGCTATTACAGGGGCGGGATAACTGAAGCTTTCTTT.

The chain employs TRBV7-9 and TRBJ1-2, with 9 nucleotides matching TRBD1. V shed 4 bases and J 6 bases; nucleotides not matched to a gene: 9. The CDR3 spans 15 residues. Germline lookup yields CDR1 SEHNR and CDR2 FQNEAQ (reference sequence). CDR3 amino acids: CASSSTRTGEDGYTF. DNA for the CDR3: TGTGCCAGCAGCTCCACAAGGACAGGGGAAGATGGCTACACCTTC.

V and J are TRBV27 and TRBJ2-3, with D perhaps TRBD2 (6 bases). CDR1 is MNHEY and CDR2 is SMNVEV in the germline V gene (reference sequence). Trimming cost V 9 bases and J 5 bases, with 12 bases left between them. The length of the CDR3 is 12 residues. The chain's CDR3 is CARSGGVDTQYF. The CDR3 bases are TGTGCCAGGAGCGGAGGGGTAGATACGCAGTATTTT.

The rearrangement uses TRBV20-1 and TRBJ1-6; no clear D. The CDR3 covers 13 residues. CDR1 DFQATT and CDR2 SNEGSKA come from the germline V gene (reference sequence). V lost 6 bases and J 5 bases, leaving 11 bases between the germline ends. DNA of the CDR3: TGCAGTGCGGGTGGTAGGGATAATTCACCCCTCCACTTT. Amino acid sequence: CSAGGRDNSPLHF.

The V and J genes are TRBV5-1 and TRBJ1-6; D is unresolved. The CDR3 spans 16 residues. Germline values: CDR1 SGHRS, CDR2 YFSETQ. Trimming shortened V by 0 bases and J by 9 bases, and 16 bases separated the two germline ends. CDR3 in amino acids: CASSLATVGLSSPLHF. The DNA of the CDR3 is TGCGCCAGCAGCTTGGCGACTGTCGGGCTTTCTTCACCCCTCCACTTT.

This clonotype was seen ten or more times. The chain couples TRBV4-3 to TRBJ1-2, with D uncertain. This CDR3 is built from 16 residues. Germline CDR1 is LGHNA and CDR2 is YSLEER. The germline V and J ends were trimmed by 0 bases and 5 bases, with 16 bases remaining between them. CDR3 sequence: CASSQDHHSGIYGYTF. CDR3 nucleotides: TGCGCCAGCAGCCAAGATCACCATTCGGGGATATATGGCTACACCTTC.

This clonotype turned up a few times. This rearrangement joins TRBV4-1 to TRBJ1-5; the match to TRBD1 covers 9 bases. The CDR3 spans 21 residues. The V gene's germline CDR1 is MGHRA and CDR2 YSYEKL. Trimming removed 3 bases from V and 0 bases from J; junction bases left unmatched: 18. The CDR3 loop reads CASSQALPGTGYLLSNQPQHF. In nucleotides, the CDR3 is TGCGCCAGCAGCCAGGCTTTACCCGGGACAGGGTATCTTCTTAGCAATCAGCCCCAGCATTTT.

The chain is built from TRBV4-3 and TRBJ1-6; unclear D gene. Germline V lookup: CDR1 LGHNA, CDR2 YSLEER. The CDR3 sequence is 15 residues long. The V gene lost 3 bases and the J gene lost 8 bases, with 14 bases spanning the gap. CDR3 nucleotides: TGCGCCAGCAGCCATTCCTTTAGCCCTGATTCACCCCTCCACTTT. Its protein product is CASSHSFSPDSPLHF.

The genes are TRBV6-1 and TRBJ2-2; 9 bases are shared with TRBD2. In germline, CDR1 is MNHNS, CDR2 SASEGT. J gave up 7 bases and V 4 bases, and 7 bases lay outside the gene matches. The CDR3 is made up of 15 amino acids. Here the CDR3 DNA reads TGTGCCAGCAGTGGCGGGACTAGCATATTCGGGGAGCTGTTTTTT. Translated: CASSGGTSIFGELFF.

This chain connects TRBV2 to TRBJ1-3; a possible D gene is TRBD1 (5 bases). Germline assignment: CDR1 SNHLY and CDR2 FYNNEI. The CDR3 runs to 15 residues. The ends were cut back, 6 bases at V and 2 bases at J, with 14 bases in the middle. CDR3 nucleotides: TGTGCCAGCAGGGCGGACAACCTCCCTGGAAACACCATATATTTT. Translating gives CASRADNLPGNTIYF.

This clonotype turned up a few times. The chain combines TRBV7-9 with TRBJ1-4; no definite D call. Germline V gene data show CDR1 as SEHNR and CDR2 as FQNEAQ (reference sequence). The CDR3 is 16 amino acids. The ends were cut back, 5 bases at V and 0 bases at J, with 13 bases in the middle. CDR3 sequence reads: CASSPIPGATNEKLFF. In DNA, the CDR3 is TGTGCCAGCAGCCCCATCCCGGGAGCAACTAATGAAAAACTGTTTTTT.

This rearrangement joins TRBV7-2 to TRBJ2-5; D ambiguous. Trimming cost V 3 bases and J 2 bases, with 16 bases left between them. This CDR3 spans 16 amino acids. Germline V gene lookup returns CDR1 SGHTA and CDR2 FQGNSA. CDR3 sequence (DNA): TGTGCCAGCAGCTTGTCCCCGATCGGGCAGCAAGAGACCCAGTACTTC. Translated, it gives CASSLSPIGQQETQYF.

In nucleotides, the CDR3 is TGTGCCAGCAGTAGGAGGGGACTAGAGGCGTTCTTC. Its translation is CASSRRGLEAFF. The rearrangement links TRBV28 to TRBJ2-1, with 8 positions matching TRBD2. The V and J ends lost 5 bases and 15 bases, in that order; junction bases with no gene match: 9. Germline CDR1 reads MDHEN; CDR2 reads SYDVKM. The CDR3 extends over 12 amino acids.

This chain links TRBV18 with TRBJ2-7, with 8 bases matching TRBD1. CDR1 and CDR2 (germline): KGHSH, LQKENI. The CDR3 consists of 16 residues. V lost 5 bases and J lost 2; bases outside the gene matches: 11. The CDR3 spells CASSALTGVGPYEQYF. In nucleotides, the CDR3 is TGTGCCAGCTCAGCCTTGACAGGGGTTGGACCCTACGAGCAGTACTTC.

This clonotype appeared a single time. The V and J genes are TRBV21-1 and TRBJ2-1; TRBD1, the table's D call, was not compared with the DNA. TRBV21-1 counts as a pseudogene. The CDR3 sequence is 17 residues long. CDR3 loop: CASSGDGGLKCPGEQFF. CDR3 bases: TGTGCCAGCAGCGGAGATGGAGGCCTAAAATGCCCCGGGGAGCAGTTCTTC.

This clonotype has only one observation. V is TRBV5-6 and J is TRBJ2-7; the D is unclear. This CDR3 has 13 amino acids. Germline CDR1 is SGHDT and CDR2 is YYEEEE. V was shortened by 1 base and J by 7 bases, with 12 bases between the two germline ends. CDR3 bases: TGTGCCAGCAGCTTGACTACCTCTTGGGAGCAGTACTTC. Translating it yields CASSLTTSWEQYF.

This clonotype was observed at least ten times. The V call is TRBV15, the J call TRBJ2-1, with 12 bases that match TRBD2. With 5 bases clipped from V and 8 bases from J, the junction kept 10 bases outside the gene matches. Germline V CDR1 and CDR2: LNHNV, YYDKDF (reference sequence). The CDR3 has 16 residues. The CDR3 bases are TGTGCCACCAGCCCAAAGACTAGCGGGGGCCCGGATGAGCAGTTCTTC. Translated: CATSPKTSGGPDEQFF.

The chain recombines TRBV9 with TRBJ2-1; 8 bases map to TRBD1. The assigned J gene may be wrong: the sequence end matches TRBJ2-7 better. The germline CDR1 and CDR2 sequences are SGDLS and YYNGEE. The CDR3 is made up of 15 amino acids. This chain's CDR3 is CASSVVAGGYNEQYF. CDR3 bases: TGTGCCAGCAGCGTAGTGGCAGGGGGCTACAATGAGCAGTACTTC.

This clonotype has a handful of counts. The rearrangement links TRBV28 to TRBJ1-5; D call uncertain. The CDR3 is made up of 18 amino acids. Germline V gene data show CDR1 as MDHEN and CDR2 as SYDVKM. V was clipped by 6 bases and J by 2 bases, with 23 bases between them. This CDR3 is CASRSGVFFTARNQPQHF. The CDR3, as DNA: TGTGCCAGCAGGTCCGGTGTGTTTTTTACCGCGCGCAATCAGCCCCAGCATTTT.

The genes are TRBV9 and TRBJ1-3; D perhaps matches TRBD1 (6 bases). With 3 bases removed from V and 1 base from J, the gap between germline ends came to 14 bases. Germline CDR1 SGDLS, CDR2 YYNGEE. The CDR3 covers 16 residues. The CDR3 nucleotides read TGTGCCAGCAGCGCCCATGGGGGGGCATCTGGAAACACCATATATTTT. This gives the protein CASSAHGGASGNTIYF.

This chain connects TRBV6-2 or TRBV6-3 to TRBJ2-1; TRBD2 matches at 10 bases. Germline V gene data show CDR1 as MNHEY and CDR2 as SVGEGT. The CDR3 is 16 residues long. V was clipped by 2 bases and J by 4 bases; unmatched bases: 5. In nucleotides, the CDR3 is TGTGCCAGCAGTTACGTGAGGACTAGCGGATACAATGAGCAGTTCTTC. Amino acids: CASSYVRTSGYNEQFF.

The chain carries TRBV12-3 or TRBV12-4 and TRBJ2-4, with 8 positions matching TRBD1. The V and J ends lost 3 bases and 13 bases, in that order; junction bases with no gene match: 8. This CDR3 spans 13 amino acids. The CDR3 spells CASSFMGQAKQYF. The CDR3 nucleotides read TGTGCCAGCAGTTTTATGGGACAGGCCAAGCAGTACTTC.

The CDR3 loop reads CASNAGQGVLNTEAFF. The CDR3 nucleotides read TGTGCCAGCAACGCGGGACAGGGGGTCCTGAACACTGAAGCTTTCTTT. The V and J genes are TRBV2 and TRBJ1-1, with 11 bases aligning to TRBD1. In germline, CDR1 is SNHLY, CDR2 FYNNEI. V trimming: 7 bases; J trimming: 0 bases; junction bases outside the gene matches: 7. CDR3 length: 16 amino acids.

This clonotype was observed a handful of times. This chain connects TRBV29-1 to TRBJ2-2; no clear D gene. The germline gives CDR1 SQVTM, CDR2 ANQGSEA. V gave up 7 bases and J gave up 6 bases, with 12 bases separating them. The CDR3 runs 12 residues. CDR3 bases: TGCAGCGGGCGCGGTGGGGCCGGGGAGCTGTTTTTT. Translating it yields CSGRGGAGELFF.

This clonotype has just a few counts. The chain combines TRBV7-9 with TRBJ1-5; D gene unclear. Looked up from germline, CDR1 is SEHNR and CDR2 is FQNEAQ (reference sequence). The germline V and J ends were trimmed by 5 bases and 6 bases, with 8 bases remaining between them. This CDR3 contains 12 residues. The CDR3 DNA is TGTGCCAGCAGCCCCATACTTCAGCCCCAGCATTTT. Amino acid sequence: CASSPILQPQHF.

This clonotype was detected once. The chain has TRBV6-6 and TRBJ1-1; D not certain. V shed 2 bases and J shed 5 bases, with 3 bases lying between them. The CDR3 loop spans 11 amino acids. The germline V gene encodes CDR1 MNHNY and CDR2 SVGAGI (reference sequence). CDR3 sequence reads: CASSYVTEAFF. Here the CDR3 DNA reads TGTGCCAGCAGTTACGTTACTGAAGCTTTCTTT.

For this clonotype: This may be a read error, as it is one base from a much larger clone. CDR3 loop: CASSDYSNTEAFF. In nucleotides, the CDR3 is TGTGCCAGCAGTGACTATAGTAACACTGAAGCTTTCTTT. J is TRBJ1-1 and V is TRBV6-6; no definite D call. Per germline, CDR1 MNHNY and CDR2 SVGAGI (reference sequence). This CDR3 is built from 13 residues. Trimming pared 5 bases from V and 2 bases from J, leaving 9 bases between.

This clonotype has a single count. At one end, the junction sequence differs from germline, possibly due to a read error. V usage is TRBV5-5 and J usage is TRBJ1-2; D is perhaps TRBD1 (6 bases). The CDR3 totals 15 residues. Germline-derived CDR1 and CDR2 are SGHKS and YYEKEE (reference sequence). CDR3 residues: CASSPGTYVHRGYIF. CDR3 sequence (DNA): TGTGCCAGCAGTCCCGGGACATATGTTCATAGAGGCTACATCTTC. The variable domain in full, completed from reference TRBV5-5 and TRBJ1-2, reads DAGVTQSPTHLIKTRGQQVTLRCSPISGHKSVSWYQQVLGQGPQFIFQYYEKEERGRGNFPDRFSARQFPNYSSELNVNALLLGDSALYLCASSPGTYVHRGYIFGSGTRLTVV.

This clonotype was detected a few times. V and J are TRBV6-2 or TRBV6-3 and TRBJ1-4; D unresolved. This CDR3 comprises 14 residues. Germline loops: CDR1 MNHEY, CDR2 SVGEGT. Between the trimmed V and J ends, which lost 8 bases and 2 bases, there was a span of 12 bases. The CDR3 region has the DNA TGTGCCAGCGAGATTGATGGGACTAATGAAAAACTGTTTTTT. Translating gives CASEIDGTNEKLFF.